This T cell receptor beta chain was identified during a study of blood T cell repertoires in COVID-19. For the study at large: The United States, Italy and Spain were the sources of the acute and convalescent COVID-19 samples. PBMCs, B-cell-depleted T cells, or T cells provided the cDNA or gDNA that made up the material.

Trimming took 6 bases from V and 7 from J, leaving 19 bases between them. From germline, CDR1 is WSHSY and CDR2 SAAADI. The CDR3 is made up of 15 amino acids. Cohort 3 donors were reported recovered after two negative PCRs, clearance, or symptom resolution. In the original workflow: Amplification from reference gene primers served as the basis for estimated nucleated cell counts. Clones were read by immunoSEQ multiplex PCR, and TCRdb kept only the in-frame ones, dropping some. Clone size and the V and J calls come from that table; the DNA yielded D and trimming. The profile shows about 210,000 clones, about 87% of them singletons.

The sample consisted of PBMCs or T cells enriched from blood (not recorded which). The rearrangement links TRBV10-2 to TRBJ2-1, with D tentatively TRBD2 (7 bases). This clonotype was sampled from a young man who had recovered from COVID-19. For the CDR3, the DNA is TGCGCCAGCAGCCAAGGACTAGAAAGGGGGAATGAGCAGTTCTTC. Protein: CASSQGLERGNEQFF.